This is a list of T cell receptor beta chains from one sample in a study of identical twins. TCRdb reanalysed the 5' RACE reads using MiXCR and keeps one entry per CDR3 protein. Of around 1.7 million distinct CDR3 sequences in the sample, less than 35% are singletons; the top ten hold less than 0.35%. The sample taken for sequencing was cord blood. These receptors all come from a newborn girl in good health. Both conserved end residues are part of each CDR3. Fields, in order: clone size, V gene, CDR3 protein. Rows give clone size only sometimes, using once, few, many, or a class for an expanded clone.

clone size: NA
V gene: TRBV20-1
CDR3 protein: CSAYPTGQVYEQYF

clone size: few
V gene: TRBV3-1
CDR3 protein: CASSQGRTNQPQHF

clone size: few
V gene: TRBV24-1
CDR3 protein: CATSDLGSFQPQHF

clone size: few
V gene: TRBV20-1
CDR3 protein: CSAPGTGSAEAFF

clone size: few
V gene: TRBV20-1
CDR3 protein: CSARGPRSRVAYNEQFF

clone size: NA
V gene: TRBV6-4
CDR3 protein: CASSQTGVAPYEQYF

clone size: few
V gene: TRBV20-1
CDR3 protein: CSAIKPPDTQYF

clone size: few
V gene: TRBV4-2
CDR3 protein: CASSQPGYSYNEQFF

clone size: NA
V gene: TRBV28
CDR3 protein: CASSFPPGPSREQFF

clone size: NA
V gene: TRBV29-1
CDR3 protein: CSVHGLSGRGYEQYF

clone size: few
V gene: TRBV7-2
CDR3 protein: CASSLRSGGAYEQYF

clone size: few
V gene: TRBV2
CDR3 protein: CASNPGLMNTEAFF

clone size: many
V gene: TRBV6-5
CDR3 protein: CASSYGPPGGYTF

clone size: NA
V gene: TRBV20-1
CDR3 protein: CSARPIGTSERAFQEAQYF

clone size: few
V gene: TRBV7-9
CDR3 protein: CASSPTTGLHTEAFF

clone size: NA
V gene: TRBV15
CDR3 protein: CATSSRTSGDINNEQYF

clone size: NA
V gene: TRBV20-1
CDR3 protein: CSARSAGEEGTYEQYF

clone size: few
V gene: TRBV28
CDR3 protein: CASSLTSRLNNEQFF

clone size: NA
V gene: TRBV18
CDR3 protein: CASSPGLGVSYEQFF

clone size: NA
V gene: TRBV6-5
CDR3 protein: CASSYDRSGNQPQHF

clone size: NA
V gene: TRBV20-1
CDR3 protein: CSARWTANQPQHF

clone size: NA
V gene: TRBV11-2
CDR3 protein: CASSLTFPRATGELFF

clone size: few
V gene: TRBV6-2/TRBV6-3
CDR3 protein: CASSYVFGDTQYF

clone size: many
V gene: TRBV29-1
CDR3 protein: CSVDGLGTDTQYF

clone size: NA
V gene: TRBV7-2
CDR3 protein: CASSLHSGRTRADTQYF

clone size: NA
V gene: TRBV5-4
CDR3 protein: CASSLNPTGLDADTQYF

clone size: NA
V gene: TRBV6-6
CDR3 protein: CASRIGTRYNEQFF

clone size: NA
V gene: TRBV2
CDR3 protein: CASSDGGELYRLLTDTQYF

clone size: few
V gene: TRBV4-1
CDR3 protein: CASSQTSVRVYEQYF

clone size: NA
V gene: TRBV7-2
CDR3 protein: CASSAQGHNEQFF

clone size: NA
V gene: TRBV4-2
CDR3 protein: CASSQDQQLGTQYF

clone size: NA
V gene: TRBV6-1
CDR3 protein: CASTFLQTQYF

clone size: NA
V gene: TRBV5-1
CDR3 protein: CASNRRQDSWGYTF

clone size: few
V gene: TRBV20-1
CDR3 protein: CSARDNYREKSNQPQHF

clone size: NA
V gene: TRBV25-1
CDR3 protein: CASSDGQYTQYF

clone size: few
V gene: TRBV11-2
CDR3 protein: CASSLDPRGPHNEQFF

clone size: NA
V gene: TRBV12-3/TRBV12-4
CDR3 protein: CATSRREGEQFF

clone size: many
V gene: TRBV11-2
CDR3 protein: CASSLVRLHEQFF

clone size: few
V gene: TRBV20-1
CDR3 protein: CSARGLAGYTYNEQFF

clone size: NA
V gene: TRBV10-3
CDR3 protein: CATGQGALSPLHF

clone size: NA
V gene: TRBV5-1
CDR3 protein: CASRSLRAGSQETQYF

clone size: NA
V gene: TRBV10-3
CDR3 protein: CAIRTGYTDTQYF

clone size: NA
V gene: TRBV4-2
CDR3 protein: CASSQGREWADTQYF

clone size: NA
V gene: TRBV3-1
CDR3 protein: CASSLGRTGVTEAFF

clone size: NA
V gene: TRBV12-3/TRBV12-4
CDR3 protein: CASSLARSMRGHGYTF

clone size: NA
V gene: TRBV11-2
CDR3 protein: CASSLSGSTEQFF

clone size: NA
V gene: TRBV4-2
CDR3 protein: CASSPRGGASDTQYF

clone size: few
V gene: TRBV9
CDR3 protein: CASSYDRGSTDTQYF

clone size: NA
V gene: TRBV4-2
CDR3 protein: CASKPDGARTDTQYF

clone size: few
V gene: TRBV7-8
CDR3 protein: CASSLNSLASTDTQYF

clone size: NA
V gene: TRBV29-1
CDR3 protein: CSVEFWGDEQYF

clone size: NA
V gene: TRBV15
CDR3 protein: CATSRDPGGNYGYTF

clone size: few
V gene: TRBV2
CDR3 protein: CASSLLGYTGELFF